The 2 T cell receptor beta chains presented below share a single source sample, sequenced in a study of TIL therapy for anti-PD-1-resistant metastatic lung cancer. The immunoSEQ assay was v3. Profiling relied on immunoSEQ multiplex PCR, and the TCRdb table lists in-frame clones only, not all of them. The sample carries fewer than 65,000 clones, about 81% recorded once. Time point described: pre-treatment sample, taken before nivolumab and TIL therapy. The sequences come from blood, collected at baseline. The origin of the receptors is a person aged 25-85 years with non-small cell lung cancer.

This sequence joins TRBV6-5 and TRBJ2-5, with 12 positions matching TRBD2. J was trimmed by 7 bases and V by 5 bases; bases with no gene match: 8. The CDR3 is made up of 15 amino acids. Per germline, CDR1 MNHEY and CDR2 SVGAGI. This CDR3 is CASSTLPTSGGTQYF. The CDR3 DNA reads as TGTGCCAGCAGTACCCTACCGACTAGCGGGGGGACCCAGTACTTC.

V is TRBV4-3 and J is TRBJ2-3, with 7 bases fitting TRBD1. The germline V gene has CDR1 LGHNA and CDR2 YSLEER. V shed 5 bases, J shed 2 bases, and the junction held 4 bases outside the gene matches. The CDR3 is 14 residues long. This CDR3 reads CASSGTAYTDTQYF. The DNA of the CDR3 is TGCGCCAGCAGCGGGACAGCCTACACAGATACGCAGTATTTT.